One sample yielded the 15 T cell receptor beta chains listed below, sequenced in a study of T cells after yellow fever vaccination (dated by TCRdb to between 2017 and 2020). The treatment or condition label for this specimen denotes: live attenuated yellow fever vaccine strain. The library was generated by 5' RACE. The reads were generated on an Illumina NovaSeq 6000. TCRdb passed the public sequencing reads through fastp at Q25 and MiXCR, retaining productive beta sequences. Rows are unified per CDR3 protein, each entry keeping the most common DNA and genes. This sample has about 340,000 distinct CDR3 sequences in its table, and around 13% of those were observed once. Roughly 3.1% of the sample goes to the ten largest clones. The sequenced sample was CD4+ T cells sorted from PBMCs, obtained 15 days after the yellow fever booster vaccination. The receptors come from a man between 18 and 35 years old who received the YFV17D yellow fever vaccine.

This clonotype has at least ten counts. The chain has TRBV4-3 and TRBJ2-3, with unresolved D. The CDR3 is made up of 15 amino acids. Germline V gene lookup returns CDR1 LGHNA and CDR2 YSLEER. Trimming removed 0 bases at V and 7 bases at J, with 14 bases between. The CDR3 nucleotides read TGCGCCAGCAGCCAAGACCCCTACGGGTCCAATACGCAGTATTTT. As protein: CASSQDPYGSNTQYF.

Concerning this clonotype: A much larger clone differs from this one at a single base, so this may be a read error. Here the CDR3 reads CASSPQDKANTEAFF. In DNA form, the CDR3 reads TGTGCCAGCAGCCCCCAAGACAAGGCGAACACTGAAGCTTTCTTT. The chain has TRBV7-2 and TRBJ1-1; D is ambiguous. V was cut by 5 bases and J by 1 base, with 14 bases left in between. The CDR3 is made up of 15 amino acids. Germline lookup yields CDR1 SGHTA and CDR2 FQGNSA. Complete variable domain (other parts from reference TRBV7-2 and TRBJ1-1): GAGVSQSPSNKVTEKGKDVELRCDPISGHTALYWYRQSLGQGLEFLIYFQGNSAPDKSGLPSDRFSAERTGGSVSTLTIQRTQQEDSAVYLCASSPQDKANTEAFFGQGTRLTVV.

The J gene is TRBJ2-5, the V gene TRBV7-9; a weak D match, TRBD2 (6 bases). The CDR3 extends over 14 amino acids. V lost 5 bases, J lost 2 bases, and 12 bases lay in between. The germline gives CDR1 SEHNR, CDR2 FQNEAQ (reference sequence). The CDR3 protein is CASSIGTAQETQYF. CDR3 sequence (DNA): TGTGCCAGCAGCATAGGGACTGCTCAAGAGACCCAGTACTTC.

The table lists this clonotype with a few counts. The CDR3 sequence is CASSTDYSNTGELFF. In DNA form, the CDR3 reads TGTGCCAGCAGCACGGACTATTCGAACACCGGGGAGCTGTTTTTT. This rearrangement joins TRBV4-2 to TRBJ2-2; the D gene is possibly TRBD2 (6 bases). The V and J ends lost 5 bases and 0 bases respectively, with 10 bases between them. The CDR3 runs 15 residues. CDR1 is LGHNA, CDR2 YNFKEQ, per germline.

Comments on this clonotype: An end of the junction differs from the germline gene, which may be a read error. This sequence joins TRBV12-5 and TRBJ2-3, with 11 bases lining up with TRBD2. This CDR3 has 16 amino acids. The germline V gene has CDR1 LGHNT and CDR2 FRNRAP. The chain's CDR3 is CASGSGTSGPTDTQFF. In DNA form, the CDR3 reads TGTGCTAGTGGTTCCGGGACTAGCGGTCCCACAGATACGCAGTTTTTT.

The chain has TRBV29-1 and TRBJ1-3; 8 bases fit TRBD1. J lost 8 bases, V lost 7 bases, and 7 bases had no gene match. The CDR3 runs to 12 residues. The germline CDR1 and CDR2 sequences are SQVTM and ANQGSEA. Here the CDR3 DNA reads TGCAGCGCAGGGGGCTTAGATCACACCATATATTTT. Protein: CSAGGLDHTIYF.

J is TRBJ1-2 and V is TRBV12-3 or TRBV12-4; D not resolved. The CDR3 is 15 residues long. Between the trimmed V and J ends, which lost 1 base and 2 bases, there was a span of 11 bases. CDR3 protein: CASSLVAGSNYGYTF. In DNA form, the CDR3 reads TGTGCCAGCAGTTTAGTGGCGGGGTCCAACTATGGCTACACCTTC.

This clonotype was seen more than once but under ten times. The chain uses TRBV20-1 and TRBJ2-7; possible D gene TRBD1, 5 bases. The length of the CDR3 is 11 residues. Germline CDR1 reads DFQATT; CDR2 reads SNEGSKA (reference sequence). V was trimmed by 6 bases and J by 6 bases, leaving 12 bases between them. The CDR3 is CSARRGVEQYF. The CDR3 nucleotides read TGCAGTGCAAGAAGGGGTGTCGAGCAGTACTTC.

In its sample, this clonotype was seen a few times. This sequence joins TRBV9 and TRBJ2-3, with TRBD2 matching over 14 bases. The germline CDR1 and CDR2 sequences are SGDLS and YYNGEE. The CDR3 consists of 18 residues. V lost 4 bases to trimming and J lost 9 bases; unmatched junction nucleotides: 16. The CDR3 protein is CASSPLGLAGGPSNTQYF. CDR3 coding DNA: TGTGCCAGCAGCCCTCTCGGACTAGCGGGGGGCCCCAGCAACACGCAGTATTTT.

This clonotype has only a few counts. The chain is built from TRBV20-1 and TRBJ2-3; perhaps D is TRBD1 or TRBD2 (5 bases each). V lost 1 base and J 6 bases, leaving 23 bases between the germline ends. Germline V gene lookup returns CDR1 DFQATT and CDR2 SNEGSKA (reference sequence). CDR3 size: 17 residues. CDR3 sequence: CSARAILGVGYVDTQYF. CDR3 sequence (DNA): TGCAGTGCTAGAGCTATCTTGGGGGTTGGATATGTGGATACGCAGTATTTT.

The chain is built from TRBV6-5 and TRBJ1-2; 9 bases align to TRBD1. The length of the CDR3 is 13 residues. Germline V lookup: CDR1 MNHEY, CDR2 SVGAGI. Trimming cost V 6 bases and J 3 bases; bases outside gene matches: 2. The CDR3: CASRRTGDYGYTF. In DNA form, the CDR3 reads TGTGCCAGCAGACGGACAGGGGACTATGGCTACACCTTC.

V usage is TRBV7-3 and J usage is TRBJ2-3; D gene uncertain. CDR3 length: 14 amino acids. The V gene's germline CDR1 is SGHTA and CDR2 FQGTGA. Trimming removed 2 bases at V and 0 bases at J, with 6 bases between. The CDR3 nucleotides are TGTGCCAGCAGCTTACAGCACAGCACAGATACGCAGTATTTT. Its protein is CASSLQHSTDTQYF.

This sequence joins TRBV30 and TRBJ1-2, with 8 nucleotides matching TRBD1. The V segment lost 2 bases and the J segment 7 bases; nucleotides outside the gene matches: 3. The CDR3 covers 12 residues. Germline CDR1 is GTSNPN and CDR2 is SVGIG (reference sequence). The CDR3 DNA sequence: TGTGCCTGGAGTTCGGGGACAGGTGGCTACACCTTC. It translates to CAWSSGTGGYTF.

V gene TRBV12-3 or TRBV12-4 combines with J gene TRBJ1-6, with 7 bases matching TRBD1. Trimming at V came to 5 bases and at J to 3 bases, leaving 7 bases not matched to a gene. The CDR3 length is 16 residues. The CDR3 sequence is CASSTTGRLYNSPLHF. The CDR3 nucleotides are TGTGCCAGCAGTACGACAGGGCGGCTCTATAATTCACCCCTCCACTTT.

This clonotype was seen a few times. The V and J genes are TRBV19 and TRBJ2-1; D gene unclear. With 5 bases removed from V and 15 bases from J, the gap between germline ends came to 17 bases. The CDR3 extends over 12 amino acids. Germline values: CDR1 LNHDA, CDR2 SQIVND (reference sequence). The CDR3 loop is CASSPYLRPPFF. The CDR3 DNA reads as TGTGCCAGTAGTCCCTATCTAAGACCCCCGTTCTTC.